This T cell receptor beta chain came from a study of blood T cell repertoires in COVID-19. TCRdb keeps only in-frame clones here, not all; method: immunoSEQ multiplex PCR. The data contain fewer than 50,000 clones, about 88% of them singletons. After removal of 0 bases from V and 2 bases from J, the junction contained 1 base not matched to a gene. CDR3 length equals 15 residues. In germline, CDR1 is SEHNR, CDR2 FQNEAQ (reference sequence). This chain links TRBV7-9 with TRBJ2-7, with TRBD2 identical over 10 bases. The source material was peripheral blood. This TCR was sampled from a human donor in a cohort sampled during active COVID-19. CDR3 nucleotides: TGTGCCAGCAGCTTAGCCCTAGCGGGAGCCTACGAGCAGTACTTC. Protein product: CASSLALAGAYEQYF.